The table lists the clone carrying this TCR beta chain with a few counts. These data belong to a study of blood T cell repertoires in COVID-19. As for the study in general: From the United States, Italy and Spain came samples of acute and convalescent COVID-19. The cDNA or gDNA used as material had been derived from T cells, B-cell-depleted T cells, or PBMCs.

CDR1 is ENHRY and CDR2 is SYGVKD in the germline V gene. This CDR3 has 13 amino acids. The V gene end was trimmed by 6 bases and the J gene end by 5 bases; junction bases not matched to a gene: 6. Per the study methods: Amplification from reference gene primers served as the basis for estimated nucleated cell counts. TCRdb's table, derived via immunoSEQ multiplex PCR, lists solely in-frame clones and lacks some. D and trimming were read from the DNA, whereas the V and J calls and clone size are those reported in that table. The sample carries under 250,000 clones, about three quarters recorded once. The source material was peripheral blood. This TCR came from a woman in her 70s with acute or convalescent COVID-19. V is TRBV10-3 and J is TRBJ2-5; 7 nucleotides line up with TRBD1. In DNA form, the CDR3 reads TGTGCCATCAGAGACAGGGTGGGGGAGACCCAGTACTTC. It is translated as CAIRDRVGETQYF.